These T cell receptor beta chains were read from a single sample in a study of shared clonotypes between healthy human individuals. Assay: immunoSEQ multiplex PCR; the TCRdb copy retains only in-frame clones and omits some. The sample yields some 1.4 million clones, more than 95% seen once. The sequenced sample consisted of naive CD4+ T cells sorted from blood. The source of these receptors is a man between 25 and 39 years old in good health. The CDR3 runs from the conserved cysteine through the conserved F or W. A D gene is named only where the DNA matches it firmly. The listing skips clone size in some rows; elsewhere it reads once, few, many or a size class.

size,V,D,J,CDR3,DNA
.,TRBV7-9,.,TRBJ2-1,CASTQGGGIQIYNEQFF,TGTGCCAGCACCCAGGGAGGGGGCATACAAATCTACAATGAGCAGTTCTTC
.,TRBV10-3,TRBD1,TRBJ2-3,CAISEGDRGSLDTQYF,TGTGCCATCAGTGAGGGGGACAGGGGGTCTCTGGATACGCAGTATTTT
once,TRBV29-1,.,TRBJ2-3,CSVEASRDTQYF,TGCAGCGTTGAGGCCTCTCGGGATACGCAGTATTTT
.,TRBV29-1,.,TRBJ2-1,CSVTSQFTGGEQFF,TGCAGCGTTACCTCCCAGTTTACTGGTGGTGAGCAGTTCTTC
.,TRBV27,.,TRBJ2-3,CASSHRPLLGAIDTQYF,TGTGCCAGCAGTCATCGCCCCCTACTAGGAGCTATAGATACGCAGTATTTT
.,TRBV5-6,.,TRBJ2-2,CASLPWGARPFNTGELFF,TGTGCCAGCTTACCTTGGGGGGCAAGACCTTTTAACACCGGGGAGCTGTTTTTT
.,TRBV29-1,TRBD1,TRBJ2-5,CSVESRTGVAETQYF,TGCAGCGTTGAATCCAGGACAGGGGTGGCGGAGACCCAGTACTTC
few,TRBV9,TRBD2,TRBJ2-2,CASSPMGTSTGELFF,TGTGCCAGCAGCCCCATGGGGACTAGCACCGGGGAGCTGTTTTTT
.,TRBV29-1,.,TRBJ1-1,CSVQDSYEAFF,TGCAGCGTTCAGGACTCTTATGAAGCTTTCTTT
.,TRBV20-1,.,TRBJ2-1,CSATMLNEQFF,TGCAGTGCTACAATGCTGAATGAGCAGTTCTTC
.,TRBV5-8,TRBD2,TRBJ2-7,CASSLGGAGVPYEQYF,TGTGCCAGCAGCCTAGGGGGAGCGGGAGTACCCTACGAGCAGTACTTC
.,TRBV30,.,TRBJ2-4,CAWSQENIQYF,TGTGCCTGGAGCCAGGAAAACATTCAGTACTTC
.,TRBV11-2,TRBD2,TRBJ2-1,CASRSGLAGVNEQFF,TGTGCCAGCCGATCCGGACTAGCGGGAGTCAATGAGCAGTTCTTC
.,TRBV12-1,.,TRBJ2-7,CASSVGTAYEQYF,TGTGCCAGCAGCGTCGGGACGGCCTACGAGCAGTACTTC
.,TRBV7-6,.,TRBJ2-5,CASSLDWRETQYF,TGTGCCAGCAGCTTAGACTGGAGGGAGACCCAGTACTTC
.,TRBV30,TRBD2,TRBJ2-7,CAWSVRGEWTYEQYF,TGTGCCTGGAGTGTACGGGGGGAGTGGACCTACGAGCAGTACTTC
.,TRBV21-1,.,TRBJ2-7,CASSTPPPSGGSYEQYF,TGTGCCAGCAGCACCCCCCCGCCGTCGGGAGGGAGCTACGAGCAGTACTTC
.,TRBV5-1,TRBD2,TRBJ2-2,CASSLPNLAGEGGELFF,TGCGCCAGCAGCCTACCAAATCTAGCGGGAGAGGGCGGGGAGCTGTTTTTT
.,TRBV28,TRBD2,TRBJ2-1,CASSLEAGGGPYNEQFF,TGTGCCAGCAGTTTAGAGGCGGGAGGGGGCCCCTACAATGAGCAGTTCTTC
.,TRBV11-1,.,TRBJ2-1,CASSLPGSPHNEQFF,TGTGCCAGCAGCCTCCCAGGGAGCCCCCACAATGAGCAGTTCTTC
.,TRBV11-2,TRBD1,TRBJ2-1,CASTRRDRERNEQFF,TGTGCCAGCACCCGCCGGGACAGAGAAAGGAATGAGCAGTTCTTC
.,TRBV28,.,TRBJ2-7,CASSFATRYEQYF,TGTGCCAGCAGTTTCGCCACCCGCTACGAGCAGTACTTC